The rows below give T cell receptor beta chains drawn from one sample of a study of OX40 agonist ivuxolimab in advanced cancers. Clones were read by immunoSEQ multiplex PCR, and TCRdb kept only the in-frame ones, dropping some. The sample gives tens of thousands of clones, more than 80% of which show up once; approximately 2.3% is in the top ten. Source: CD4+ or CD8+ T cells sorted from blood, taken in a trial of the OX40 agonist ivuxolimab. The receptors shown here come from an adult with an advanced solid tumor such as melanoma, head and neck, liver or kidney cancer. The CDR3 runs from the conserved cysteine through the conserved F or W. D genes are given only for firm matches. Some rows mark clone size as missing; the rest say once, few, many or name a class of expanded clone.

few,TRBJ1-5,TRBV19,TRBD1,CASTPTGMSEEPQHF,TGTGCCAGTACCCCGACAGGGATGAGCGAGGAGCCCCAGCATTTT
.,TRBJ1-6,TRBV9,.,CASSVAGLDDNSPLHF,TGTGCCAGCAGCGTAGCTGGTTTGGATGATAATTCACCCCTCCACTTT
.,TRBJ2-3,TRBV5-1,.,CASSLDGLQADTQYF,TGCGCCAGCAGCCTTGATGGCCTTCAGGCAGATACGCAGTATTTT
.,TRBJ2-7,TRBV7-2,TRBD2,CASSLLAGEQYF,TGTGCCAGCAGCTTATTAGCGGGCGAGCAGTACTTC
few,TRBJ2-7,TRBV5-5,.,CASSPNEAIYEQYF,TGTGCCAGCAGCCCTAACGAGGCAATCTACGAGCAGTACTTC
.,TRBJ1-3,TRBV4-1,.,CASSRTGMDDTIYF,TGCGCCAGCAGTCGAACAGGGATGGATGACACCATATATTTT
once,TRBJ1-6,TRBV28,.,CATLYDAANSPLHF,TGTGCCACACTCTATGACGCCGCTAATTCACCCCTCCACTTT
few,TRBJ2-7,TRBV11-2,.,CASSGTLVGEQYF,TGTGCCAGCAGCGGGACTCTCGTGGGGGAGCAGTACTTC
.,TRBJ2-3,TRBV5-4,TRBD2,CASSLSSGARTDTQYF,TGTGCCAGCAGCTTGAGTAGCGGGGCCCGGACAGATACGCAGTATTTT
.,TRBJ1-1,TRBV11-2,.,CASSLTGRRNTEAFF,TGTGCCAGCAGCTTGACGGGACGCCGGAACACTGAAGCTTTCTTT
once,TRBJ1-3,TRBV4-2,TRBD1,CASSQGGQGAGNTIYF,TGTGCCAGCAGCCAAGGTGGACAGGGGGCTGGAAACACCATATATTTT
.,TRBJ2-7,TRBV7-2,TRBD1,CASSPRTGGFYEQYF,TGTGCCAGCAGCCCCCGGACAGGGGGTTTCTACGAGCAGTACTTC
.,TRBJ2-1,TRBV7-9,TRBD1,CASSFGQGAFNEQFF,TGTGCCAGCAGCTTCGGACAGGGGGCGTTCAATGAGCAGTTCTTC
.,TRBJ2-1,TRBV5-1,TRBD2,CASSLNILAGSNEQFF,TGCGCCAGCAGCCTCAATATCCTAGCGGGGTCGAATGAGCAGTTCTTC
.,TRBJ2-7,TRBV7-2,TRBD1,CASSAQGTYFYEQYF,TGTGCCAGCAGCGCACAGGGGACCTACTTCTACGAGCAGTACTTC
.,TRBJ2-5,TRBV25-1,TRBD2,CASSEGSIAGVLEQYF,TGTGCCAGCAGTGAAGGGTCCATAGCGGGGGTGCTAGAGCAGTACTTC
.,TRBJ2-3,TRBV5-1,.,CASSLGDSTDTQYF,TGCGCCAGCAGCTTGGGGGACAGCACAGATACGCAGTATTTT
.,TRBJ1-1,TRBV13,TRBD1,CASSSGTGKAFF,TGTGCCAGCAGCTCGGGGACAGGGAAAGCTTTCTTT
.,TRBJ2-5,TRBV10-3,.,CAISEALRETQYF,TGTGCCATCAGTGAGGCGCTGAGGGAGACCCAGTACTTC
.,TRBJ2-2,TRBV27,.,CASSYWQGVSGELFF,TGTGCCAGCAGTTATTGGCAGGGAGTTTCCGGGGAGCTGTTTTTT
once,TRBJ2-2,TRBV9,.,CASSVASPIRTGELFF,TGTGCCAGCAGCGTAGCTAGTCCCATACGCACCGGGGAGCTGTTTTTT
.,TRBJ1-5,TRBV6-1,TRBD1,CASSTRQGRNQPQHF,TGTGCCAGCAGTACCCGACAGGGTAGAAATCAGCCCCAGCATTTT
once,TRBJ2-5,TRBV6-5,TRBD2,CASSYSTSGGQETQYF,TGTGCCAGCAGTTACTCGACTAGCGGGGGACAAGAGACCCAGTACTTC
.,TRBJ2-7,TRBV28,TRBD2,CASSLAGDHSYEQYF,TGTGCCAGCAGTTTGGCGGGGGATCACTCCTACGAGCAGTACTTC
.,TRBJ1-2,TRBV30,.,CAWKGINYGYTF,TGTGCCTGGAAAGGAATAAACTATGGCTACACCTTC
.,TRBJ2-1,TRBV4-1,.,CASSQFLSGGASSPTYNEQFF,TGCGCCAGCAGCCAATTTCTATCTGGGGGGGCCTCGTCTCCCACCTACAATGAGCAGTTCTTC
few,TRBJ1-2,TRBV7-3,TRBD1,CASSPGQDYGYTF,TGTGCCAGCAGCCCCGGACAGGACTATGGCTACACCTTC
.,TRBJ2-3,TRBV9,.,CASSVGRPSTDTQYF,TGTGCCAGCAGCGTAGGACGGCCTAGCACAGATACGCAGTATTTT
.,TRBJ1-1,TRBV19,TRBD1,CASSANDRGRSGTEAFF,TGTGCCAGTAGTGCAAACGACAGGGGGAGATCGGGCACTGAAGCTTTCTTT
.,TRBJ2-5,TRBV28,TRBD2,CASSSPIAGGQETQYF,TGTGCCAGCAGTTCACCGATAGCGGGGGGGCAAGAGACCCAGTACTTC
.,TRBJ1-1,TRBV2,.,CASKRSEWNTEAFF,TGTGCCAGCAAACGGTCCGAGTGGAACACTGAAGCTTTCTTT
.,TRBJ2-3,TRBV11-2,.,CASSLAPRGRTTDTQYF,TGTGCCAGCAGCTTAGCCCCCAGGGGCCGTACCACAGATACGCAGTATTTT
.,TRBJ1-2,TRBV7-2,TRBD1,CASSPAGTAYGYTF,TGTGCCAGCAGCCCAGCCGGGACAGCCTATGGCTACACCTTC
.,TRBJ1-2,TRBV27,.,CASSPSHRAGGYTF,TGTGCCAGCAGTCCTTCCCACAGGGCCGGTGGCTACACCTTC
few,TRBJ1-3,TRBV28,.,CASSSAGHSGNTIYF,TGTGCCAGCAGTTCGGCGGGACATTCTGGAAACACCATATATTTT
few,TRBJ2-3,TRBV7-3,.,CASSLDTDTQYF,TGTGCCAGCAGCTTAGACACAGATACGCAGTATTTT
once,TRBJ1-4,TRBV4-2,TRBD1,CASSQLGQLNEKLFF,TGTGCCAGCAGCCAATTGGGACAGCTTAATGAAAAACTGTTTTTT
once,TRBJ2-7,TRBV28,.,CASSRTRGHNEQYF,TGTGCCAGCAGCCGAACACGGGGACACAACGAGCAGTACTTC
.,TRBJ1-1,TRBV7-9,TRBD1,CASSLERTGGAVNTEAFF,TGTGCCAGCAGCTTAGAACGGACAGGGGGCGCGGTGAACACTGAAGCTTTCTTT
.,TRBJ2-7,TRBV19,.,CASRSGYEQYF,TGTGCCAGTAGATCGGGGTACGAGCAGTACTTC
.,TRBJ1-5,TRBV6-6,.,CASSYSDGVNQPQHF,TGTGCCAGCAGTTACTCCGACGGAGTAAATCAGCCCCAGCATTTT
.,TRBJ1-5,TRBV19,TRBD1,CASSGGDRVQDQPQHF,TGTGCCAGTAGTGGGGGAGACAGGGTTCAGGATCAGCCCCAGCATTTT
.,TRBJ2-3,TRBV5-6,TRBD2,CASSLVLAGALDTQYF,TGTGCCAGCAGCTTGGTTCTAGCGGGGGCCCTTGATACGCAGTATTTT
.,TRBJ2-7,TRBV28,TRBD1,CASSSPGQGAYEQYF,TGTGCCAGCAGTTCCCCGGGACAGGGGGCCTACGAGCAGTACTTC
.,TRBJ2-5,TRBV30,.,CAWSSPVAPLQETQYF,TGTGCCTGGAGTTCCCCTGTGGCACCACTCCAAGAGACCCAGTACTTC
.,TRBJ1-6,TRBV29-1,.,CSVGQDNSPLHF,TGCAGCGTCGGACAAGATAATTCACCCCTCCACTTT
.,TRBJ1-3,TRBV5-1,.,CASSAQGYGNTIYF,TGCGCCAGCAGTGCCCAGGGTTATGGAAACACCATATATTTT
.,TRBJ2-2,TRBV6-6,TRBD2,CATYSGGNEWGELFF,TGTGCCACCTACTCGGGAGGGAATGAATGGGGGGAGCTGTTTTTT
.,TRBJ1-1,TRBV11-3,.,CASSQGALTEAFF,TGTGCCAGCAGCCAAGGGGCCCTCACTGAAGCTTTCTTT
.,TRBJ2-2,TRBV9,.,CASSGDPGTGELFF,TGTGCCAGCAGCGGGGACCCGGGCACCGGGGAGCTGTTTTTT
.,TRBJ2-3,TRBV7-2,TRBD2,CASSLAPGGGLTDTQYF,TGTGCCAGCAGCTTAGCGCCAGGCGGGGGGTTAACAGATACGCAGTATTTT
.,TRBJ2-3,TRBV7-2,TRBD1,CASSLWTGAPGTQYF,TGTGCCAGCAGCTTATGGACAGGGGCCCCTGGTACGCAGTATTTT
.,TRBJ2-7,TRBV15,.,CATSRAEGEQYF,TGTGCCACCAGCAGAGCGGAGGGGGAGCAGTACTTC
few,TRBJ1-1,TRBV5-1,TRBD1,CASSLTRGHTEAFF,TGCGCCAGCAGCTTGACCAGGGGGCATACTGAAGCTTTCTTT
few,TRBJ1-1,TRBV6-1,.,CASYSPGERTEAFF,TGTGCCAGCTACTCCCCGGGGGAGCGAACTGAAGCTTTCTTT
once,TRBJ2-7,TRBV7-3,TRBD1,CASSPDRGVTPQYF,TGTGCCAGCAGCCCGGACAGGGGTGTCACCCCGCAGTACTTC
.,TRBJ2-2,TRBV18,.,CASSPGRTSGELFF,TGTGCCAGCTCCCCCGGACGGACAAGCGGGGAGCTGTTTTTT
few,TRBJ1-6,TRBV30,TRBD1,CAWSVGQGNSPLHF,TGTGCCTGGAGTGTAGGACAGGGCAATTCACCCCTCCACTTT
once,TRBJ2-1,TRBV29-1,TRBD1,CSVETGTVGYNEQFF,TGCAGCGTGGAGACCGGGACAGTTGGCTACAATGAGCAGTTCTTC